The clone carrying this T cell receptor beta chain was seen only a few times. What it binds is unknown. The sample comes from a study of beta chain features in type 1 diabetes. Study-level results: Insertion counts at VDJ junctions were lower in type 1 diabetes patients, who also showed more deletions there. Within each of all four CD4+ subsets, Type 1 diabetes patients had TCRB CDR3s that were moderately but significantly shorter.

The germline V and J ends were trimmed by 7 bases and 6 bases, with 15 bases remaining between them. There are 14 residues in the CDR3. Per germline, CDR1 MNHNY and CDR2 SVGAGI (reference sequence). The authors reverse transcribed all of the isolated RNA, so sequencing captured expressed TCRB transcripts. The repertoire was sequenced with immunoSEQ multiplex PCR; TCRdb's copy has only in-frame clones and lacks some. Here the sample spans 900,000 or so clones, roughly a sixth being singletons. The sequence was obtained from a woman aged 18 to 35 in good health. The chain is built from TRBV6-6 and TRBJ1-4; the D is unclear. The sample was naive CD4+ T cells from blood. As DNA, the CDR3 is TGTGCCAGCACCGCCCCCCCGGAGGATGAAAAACTGTTTTTT. This gives the protein CASTAPPEDEKLFF.